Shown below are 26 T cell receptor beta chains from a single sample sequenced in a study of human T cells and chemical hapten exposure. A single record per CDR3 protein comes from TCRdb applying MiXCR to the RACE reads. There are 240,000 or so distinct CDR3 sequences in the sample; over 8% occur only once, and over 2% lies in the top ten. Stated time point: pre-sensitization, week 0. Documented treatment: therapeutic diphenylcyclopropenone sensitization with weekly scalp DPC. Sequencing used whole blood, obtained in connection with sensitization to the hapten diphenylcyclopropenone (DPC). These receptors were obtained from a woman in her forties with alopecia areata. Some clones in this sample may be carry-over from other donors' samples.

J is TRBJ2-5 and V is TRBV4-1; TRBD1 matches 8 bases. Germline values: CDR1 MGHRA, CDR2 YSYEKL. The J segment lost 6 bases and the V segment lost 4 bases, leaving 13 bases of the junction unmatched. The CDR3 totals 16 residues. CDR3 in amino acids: CASSPFDRGAEKTQYF. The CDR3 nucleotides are TGCGCCAGCAGCCCCTTTGACAGGGGCGCGGAAAAGACCCAGTACTTC.

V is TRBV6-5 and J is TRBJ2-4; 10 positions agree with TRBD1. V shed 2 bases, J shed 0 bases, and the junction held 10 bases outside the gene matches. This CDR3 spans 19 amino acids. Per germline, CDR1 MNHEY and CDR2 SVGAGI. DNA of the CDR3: TGTGCCAGCAGTTACGTCCGGGACAGGGGCCTCGTAGCCAAAAACATTCAGTACTTC. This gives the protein CASSYVRDRGLVAKNIQYF.

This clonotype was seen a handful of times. The CDR3 DNA is TGTGCCATCAGCAATGCCCACACCGTACTCCACCTTAGGGAAACCTACGAGCAGTACTTC. Translated: CAISNAHTVLHLRETYEQYF. The chain recombines TRBV10-3 with TRBJ2-7; D unresolved. The CDR3 runs 20 residues. Germline V CDR1 and CDR2: ENHRY, SYGVKD. Trimming pared 6 bases from V and 2 bases from J, leaving 32 bases between.

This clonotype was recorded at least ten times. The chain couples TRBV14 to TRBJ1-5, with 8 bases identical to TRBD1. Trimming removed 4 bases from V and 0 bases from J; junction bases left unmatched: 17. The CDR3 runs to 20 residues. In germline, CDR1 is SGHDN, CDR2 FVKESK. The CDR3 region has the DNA TGTGCCAGCAGCCTTCCGACACCGGGACAGGATGAATATAGCAATCAGCCCCAGCATTTT. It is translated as CASSLPTPGQDEYSNQPQHF. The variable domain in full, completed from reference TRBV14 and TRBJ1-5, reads EAGVTQFPSHSVIEKGQTVTLRCDPISGHDNLYWYRRVMGKEIKFLLHFVKESKQDESGMPNNRFLAERTGGTYSTLKVQPAELEDSGVYFCASSLPTPGQDEYSNQPQHFGDGTRLSIL.

The CDR3 here is CSAAKVGSAHEQYF. In DNA form, the CDR3 reads TGCAGTGCGGCGAAAGTAGGCAGTGCCCACGAGCAGTACTTC. The chain employs TRBV20-1 and TRBJ2-7; unclear D gene. Germline CDR1 DFQATT, CDR2 SNEGSKA (reference sequence). V lost 6 bases to trimming and J lost 5 bases, with 20 bases between them. This CDR3 spans 14 amino acids.

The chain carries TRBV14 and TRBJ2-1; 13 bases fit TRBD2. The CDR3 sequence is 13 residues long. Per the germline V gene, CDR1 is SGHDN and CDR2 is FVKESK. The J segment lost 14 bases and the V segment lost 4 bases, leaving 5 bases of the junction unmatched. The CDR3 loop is CASSPRTSGSKFF. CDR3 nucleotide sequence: TGTGCCAGCAGCCCCAGGACTAGCGGGAGTAAGTTCTTC. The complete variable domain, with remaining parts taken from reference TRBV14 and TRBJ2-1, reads EAGVTQFPSHSVIEKGQTVTLRCDPISGHDNLYWYRRVMGKEIKFLLHFVKESKQDESGMPNNRFLAERTGGTYSTLKVQPAELEDSGVYFCASSPRTSGSKFFGPGTRLTVL.

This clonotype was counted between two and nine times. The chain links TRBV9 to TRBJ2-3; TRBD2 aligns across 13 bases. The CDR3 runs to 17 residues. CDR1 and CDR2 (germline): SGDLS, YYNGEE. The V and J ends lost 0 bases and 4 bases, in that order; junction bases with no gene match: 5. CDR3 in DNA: TGTGCCAGCAGCGTAGGGACTAGCGGGAGAGGAGCAGATACGCAGTATTTT. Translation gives CASSVGTSGRGADTQYF.

This chain's CDR3 is CASSSAQGTDGYTF. The CDR3 DNA reads as TGTGCCAGCAGTTCCGCTCAGGGGACGGATGGCTACACCTTC. V usage is TRBV28 and J usage is TRBJ1-2; tentative D call: TRBD1 (6 bases). The germline V and J ends were trimmed by 4 bases and 6 bases, with 15 bases remaining between them. There are 14 residues in the CDR3. Germline loops: CDR1 MDHEN, CDR2 SYDVKM.

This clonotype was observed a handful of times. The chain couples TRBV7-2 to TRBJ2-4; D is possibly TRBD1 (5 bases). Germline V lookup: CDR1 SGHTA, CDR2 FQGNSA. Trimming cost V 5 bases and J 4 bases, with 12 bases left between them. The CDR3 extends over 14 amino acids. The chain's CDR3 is CASSAQVEKNIQYF. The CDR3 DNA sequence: TGTGCCAGCAGCGCACAGGTGGAGAAAAACATTCAGTACTTC.

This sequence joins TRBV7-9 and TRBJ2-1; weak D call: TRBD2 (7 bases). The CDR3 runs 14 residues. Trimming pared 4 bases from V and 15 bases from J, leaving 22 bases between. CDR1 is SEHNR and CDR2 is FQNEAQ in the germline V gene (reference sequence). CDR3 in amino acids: CASSSLQGGLRLFF. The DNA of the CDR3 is TGTGCCAGCAGCTCCTTACAGGGAGGGCTCAGGCTGTTCTTC.

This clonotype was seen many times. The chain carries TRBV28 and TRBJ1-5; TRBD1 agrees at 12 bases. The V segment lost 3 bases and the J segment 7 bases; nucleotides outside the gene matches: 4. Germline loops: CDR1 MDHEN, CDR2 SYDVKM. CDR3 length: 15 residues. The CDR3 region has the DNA TGTGCCAGCAGTTTGCCGGGACAGGGGGCGCAGCCCCAGCATTTT. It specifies CASSLPGQGAQPQHF.

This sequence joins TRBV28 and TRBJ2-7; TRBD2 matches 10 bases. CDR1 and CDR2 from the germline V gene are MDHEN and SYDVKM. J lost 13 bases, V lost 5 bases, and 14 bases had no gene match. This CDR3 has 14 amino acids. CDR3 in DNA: TGTGCCAGCAGTGCCCGTCAGCGGGAGGGCCGTCATTACTTC. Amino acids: CASSARQREGRHYF.

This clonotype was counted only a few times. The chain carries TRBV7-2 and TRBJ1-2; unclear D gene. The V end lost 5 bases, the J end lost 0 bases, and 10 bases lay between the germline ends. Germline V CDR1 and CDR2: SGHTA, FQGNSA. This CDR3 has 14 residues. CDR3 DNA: TGTGCCAGCAGCCCCCGTAATGCTAACTATGGCTACACCTTC. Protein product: CASSPRNANYGYTF.

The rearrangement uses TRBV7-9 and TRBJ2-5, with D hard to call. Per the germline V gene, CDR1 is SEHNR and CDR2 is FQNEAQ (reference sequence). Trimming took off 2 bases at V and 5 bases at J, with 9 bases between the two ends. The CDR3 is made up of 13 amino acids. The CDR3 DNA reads TGTGCCAGCAGCTTATTGCAGGTGGAGACCCAGTACTTC. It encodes CASSLLQVETQYF.

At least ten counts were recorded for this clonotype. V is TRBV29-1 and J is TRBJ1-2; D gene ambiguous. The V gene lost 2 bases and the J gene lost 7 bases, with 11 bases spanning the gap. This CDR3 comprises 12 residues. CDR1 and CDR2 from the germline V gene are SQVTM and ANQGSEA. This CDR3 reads CSVELQTRGYTF. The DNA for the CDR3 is TGCAGCGTTGAATTGCAGACTCGTGGCTACACCTTC.

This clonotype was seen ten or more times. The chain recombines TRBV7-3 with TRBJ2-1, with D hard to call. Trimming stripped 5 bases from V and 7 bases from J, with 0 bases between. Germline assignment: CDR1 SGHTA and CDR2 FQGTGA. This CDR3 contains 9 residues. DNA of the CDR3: TGTGCCAGCAGCAATGAGCAGTTCTTC. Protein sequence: CASSNEQFF.

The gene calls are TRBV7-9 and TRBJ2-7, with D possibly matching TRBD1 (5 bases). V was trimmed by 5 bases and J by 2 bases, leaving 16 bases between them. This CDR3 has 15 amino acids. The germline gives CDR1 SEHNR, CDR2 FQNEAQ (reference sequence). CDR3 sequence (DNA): TGTGCCAGCAGCCCCAGGGCATTTAACCCCTACGAGCAGTACTTC. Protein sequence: CASSPRAFNPYEQYF.

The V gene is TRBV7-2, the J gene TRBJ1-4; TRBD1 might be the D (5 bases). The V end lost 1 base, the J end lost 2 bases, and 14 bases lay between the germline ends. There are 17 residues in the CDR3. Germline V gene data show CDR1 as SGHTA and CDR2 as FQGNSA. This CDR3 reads CASSLVRGEGTNEKLFF. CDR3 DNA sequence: TGTGCCAGCAGCTTAGTCCGGGGGGAAGGTACTAATGAAAAACTGTTTTTT. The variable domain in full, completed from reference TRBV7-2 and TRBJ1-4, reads GAGVSQSPSNKVTEKGKDVELRCDPISGHTALYWYRQSLGQGLEFLIYFQGNSAPDKSGLPSDRFSAERTGGSVSTLTIQRTQQEDSAVYLCASSLVRGEGTNEKLFFGSGTQLSVL.

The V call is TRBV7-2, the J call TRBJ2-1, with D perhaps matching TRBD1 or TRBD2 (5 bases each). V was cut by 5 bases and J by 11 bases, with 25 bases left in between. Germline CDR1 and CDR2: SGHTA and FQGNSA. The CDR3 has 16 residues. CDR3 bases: TGTGCCAGCAGCACCAGCCGGGACGGCGTCGGGGTTAAGCAGTTCTTC. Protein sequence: CASSTSRDGVGVKQFF.

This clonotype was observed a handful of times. CDR3 sequence reads: CASSQSGQEFDGRFF. CDR3 nucleotide sequence: TGTGCCAGCAGCCAATCAGGACAGGAGTTCGATGGTCGGTTCTTC. J is TRBJ2-1 and V is TRBV3-1; the match to TRBD1 covers 7 bases. V shed 2 bases and J 15 bases; nucleotides not matched to a gene: 16. This CDR3 is 15 amino acids long. CDR1 and CDR2 (germline): LGHDT, YNNKEL (reference sequence).

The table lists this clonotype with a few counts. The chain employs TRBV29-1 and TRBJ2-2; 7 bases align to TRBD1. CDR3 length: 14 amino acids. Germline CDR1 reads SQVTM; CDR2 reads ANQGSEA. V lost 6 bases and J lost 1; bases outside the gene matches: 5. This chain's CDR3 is CSVRDSLNTGELFF. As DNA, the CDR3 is TGCAGCGTACGGGACAGCCTGAACACCGGGGAGCTGTTTTTT.

The CDR3 reads CSARARGDHWGLLPTEAFF. The CDR3 region has the DNA TGCAGTGCTAGAGCCCGGGGCGATCATTGGGGATTGTTACCCACTGAAGCTTTCTTT. The V call is TRBV20-1, the J call TRBJ1-1; maybe TRBD1 (5 bases). Trimming shortened V by 1 base and J by 4 bases, and 28 bases separated the two germline ends. The CDR3 is made up of 19 amino acids. Germline V gene sequence: CDR1 DFQATT, CDR2 SNEGSKA (reference sequence).

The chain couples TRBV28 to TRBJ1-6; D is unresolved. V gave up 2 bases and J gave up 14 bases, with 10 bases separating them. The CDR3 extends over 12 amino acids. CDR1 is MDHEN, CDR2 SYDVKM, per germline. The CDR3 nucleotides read TGTGCCAGCAGTTTAAGGCAGAGATCCCTCCACTTT. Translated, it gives CASSLRQRSLHF.

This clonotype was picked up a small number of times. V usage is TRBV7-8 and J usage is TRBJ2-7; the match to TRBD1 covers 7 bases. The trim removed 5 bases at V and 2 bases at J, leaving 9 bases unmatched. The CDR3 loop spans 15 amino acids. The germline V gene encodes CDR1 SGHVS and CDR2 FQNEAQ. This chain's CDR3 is CASSPRRGWAYEQYF. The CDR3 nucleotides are TGTGCCAGCAGCCCCCGCAGGGGGTGGGCCTACGAGCAGTACTTC.

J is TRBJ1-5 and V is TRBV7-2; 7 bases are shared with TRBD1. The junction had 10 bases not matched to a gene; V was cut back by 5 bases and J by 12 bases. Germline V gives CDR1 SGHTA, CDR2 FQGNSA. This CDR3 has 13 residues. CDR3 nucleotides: TGTGCCAGCAGCCCATTCCGAGGGGGCGACCAGCATTTT. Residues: CASSPFRGGDQHF. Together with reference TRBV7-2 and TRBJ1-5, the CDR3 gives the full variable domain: GAGVSQSPSNKVTEKGKDVELRCDPISGHTALYWYRQSLGQGLEFLIYFQGNSAPDKSGLPSDRFSAERTGGSVSTLTIQRTQQEDSAVYLCASSPFRGGDQHFGDGTRLSIL.

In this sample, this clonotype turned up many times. In DNA, the CDR3 is TGTGCCAGCAGCCTTGTGAGGGTATTGGCAGGGAATCAGCCCCAGCATTTT. It specifies CASSLVRVLAGNQPQHF. This rearrangement joins TRBV21-1 to TRBJ1-5; the table's D call of TRBD1 was not tested on the DNA. TRBV21-1 is a recognized pseudogene. The CDR3 extends over 17 amino acids.